This T cell receptor (beta chain) was identified in a study of blood T cell repertoires in COVID-19. Adults between about 18 and 95 years of age took part from 20 to 25 US areas. Cohorts were determined from participant-reported clinical history. Two negative PCRs, clearance, or symptom resolution characterized the recovered Cohort 3 donors. Concerning this clone itself: The sample contains more than one DNA sequence encoding this CDR3.

As originally analysed: Amplification with reference gene primers provided the estimates of nucleated cell counts. Clones were read by immunoSEQ multiplex PCR, and TCRdb kept only the in-frame ones, dropping some. That table is the source of V, J and clone size, and D and trimming were worked out from the DNA. The repertoire has roughly 320,000 clones, 80% to 90% of them found once; the top ten carry 3.5% to 4.5%. Per the germline V gene, CDR1 is MRHNA and CDR2 is SNTAGT. The germline V and J ends were trimmed by 3 bases and 2 bases, with 10 bases remaining between them. The CDR3 is 14 amino acids. Sequenced material: PBMCs or T cells enriched from blood (not recorded which). The receptor's source is a man aged 30-40 years who had recovered from COVID-19. This rearrangement joins TRBV6-4 to TRBJ1-1; D may be TRBD1 (5 bases). In nucleotides, the CDR3 is TGTGCCAGCAGTGATACCGACAGAAACACTGAAGCTTTCTTT. It encodes CASSDTDRNTEAFF.